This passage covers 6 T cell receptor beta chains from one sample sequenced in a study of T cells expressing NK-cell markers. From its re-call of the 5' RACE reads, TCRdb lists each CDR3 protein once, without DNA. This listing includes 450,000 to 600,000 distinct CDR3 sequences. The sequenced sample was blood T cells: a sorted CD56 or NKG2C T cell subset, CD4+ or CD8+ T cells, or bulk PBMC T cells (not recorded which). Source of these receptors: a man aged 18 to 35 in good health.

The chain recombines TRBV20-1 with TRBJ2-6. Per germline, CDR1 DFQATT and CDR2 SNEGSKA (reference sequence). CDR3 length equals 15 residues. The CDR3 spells CSARVGAPGANVLTF.

The CDR3 reads CSARDRLTGGPYNEQFF. The chain carries TRBV20-1 and TRBJ2-1; TCRdb gives TRBD2 as the D gene, but with no DNA this cannot be confirmed. The CDR3 runs 17 residues. The germline CDR1 and CDR2 sequences are DFQATT and SNEGSKA (reference sequence).

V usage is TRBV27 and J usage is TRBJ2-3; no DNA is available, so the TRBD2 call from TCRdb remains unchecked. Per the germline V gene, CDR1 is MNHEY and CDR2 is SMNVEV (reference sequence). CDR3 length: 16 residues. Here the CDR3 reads CASSSLAGGRGDTQYF.

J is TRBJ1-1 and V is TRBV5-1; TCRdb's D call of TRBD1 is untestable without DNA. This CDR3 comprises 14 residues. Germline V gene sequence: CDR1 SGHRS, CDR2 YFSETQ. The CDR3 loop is CASSPWTGGPEAFF.

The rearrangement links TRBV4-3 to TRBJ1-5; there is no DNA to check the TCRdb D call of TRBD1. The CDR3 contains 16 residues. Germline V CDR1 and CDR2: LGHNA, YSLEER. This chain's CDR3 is CASSQTDRGGGQPQHF.

CDR3 amino acids: CSARKQEVSYNEQFF. The rearrangement joins TRBV20-1 to TRBJ2-1. The CDR3 has 15 residues. The germline CDR1 and CDR2 sequences are DFQATT and SNEGSKA (reference sequence).